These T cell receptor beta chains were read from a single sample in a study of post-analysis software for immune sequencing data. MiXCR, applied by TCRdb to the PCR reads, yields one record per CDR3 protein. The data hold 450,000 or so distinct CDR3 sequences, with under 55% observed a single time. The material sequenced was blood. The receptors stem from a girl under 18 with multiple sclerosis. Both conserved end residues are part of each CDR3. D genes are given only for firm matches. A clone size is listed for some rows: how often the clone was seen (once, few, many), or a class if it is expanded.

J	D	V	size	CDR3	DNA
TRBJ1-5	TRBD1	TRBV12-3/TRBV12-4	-	CASSSTGKGPQHF	TGTGCCAGCAGTTCGACAGGGAAAGGGCCCCAGCATTTT
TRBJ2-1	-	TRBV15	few	CATSRWEDPSNEQFF	TGTGCCACCAGCAGGTGGGAGGACCCTTCTAATGAGCAGTTCTTC
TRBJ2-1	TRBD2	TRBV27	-	CASSLFSGSLYNEQFF	TGTGCCAGCAGTCTTTTTAGCGGGAGTCTTTACAATGAGCAGTTCTTC
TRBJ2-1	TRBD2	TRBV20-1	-	CSAPGTSQIYEQFF	TGCAGTGCCCCCGGGACTAGTCAGATCTATGAGCAGTTCTTC
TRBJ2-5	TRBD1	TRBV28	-	CASTGDRVGETQYF	TGTGCCAGCACCGGGGACAGGGTAGGAGAGACCCAGTACTTC
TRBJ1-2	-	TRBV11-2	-	CASSLGPQNGYTF	TGTGCCAGCAGCTTAGGACCCCAGAATGGCTACACCTTC
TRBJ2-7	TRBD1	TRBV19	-	CASSSEGQLYNEQYF	TGTGCCAGTAGTTCTGAGGGACAGCTTTACAATGAGCAGTACTTC
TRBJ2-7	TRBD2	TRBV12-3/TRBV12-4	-	CASSVLAGTYNEQYF	TGTGCCAGCAGTGTACTAGCGGGAACGTACAATGAGCAGTACTTC
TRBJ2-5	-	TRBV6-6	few	CASRHSTPQETQYF	TGTGCCAGCAGGCATTCGACGCCGCAGGAGACCCAGTACTTC
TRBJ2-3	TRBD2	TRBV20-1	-	CSAITSGGHGTDTQYF	TGCAGTGCCATAACTAGCGGGGGGCACGGCACAGATACGCAGTATTTT
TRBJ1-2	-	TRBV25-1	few	CASSEGQIARGYTF	TGTGCCAGCAGTGAGGGTCAGATCGCACGGGGCTACACCTTC
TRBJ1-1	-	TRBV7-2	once	CASSLNNLGGGVTEAFF	TGTGCCAGCAGCTTAAATAACTTAGGAGGGGGTGTCACTGAAGCTTTCTTT
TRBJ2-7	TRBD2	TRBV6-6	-	CASSRGTSGPYEQYF	TGTGCCAGCAGCCGCGGGACTAGCGGTCCCTACGAGCAGTACTTC
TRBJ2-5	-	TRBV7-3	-	CASSFSASVQNEQYF	TGTGCCAGCAGCTTTTCAGCTTCAGTTCAGAATGAGCAGTACTTC
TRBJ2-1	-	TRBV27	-	CASSLESEGGYNEQFF	TGTGCCAGCAGTTTAGAGTCTGAGGGTGGCTACAATGAGCAGTTCTTC
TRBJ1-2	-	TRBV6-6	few	CASSYVGQTNYGYTF	TGTGCCAGCAGTTACGTAGGACAGACTAACTATGGCTACACCTTC
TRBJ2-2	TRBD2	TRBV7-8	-	CASSLRTSEYTGELFF	TGTGCCAGCAGCTTGAGGACTAGCGAGTACACCGGGGAGCTGTTTTTT
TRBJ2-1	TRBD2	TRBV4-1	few	CASSQDHLAGGQDEQFF	TGCGCCAGCAGCCAAGATCACCTAGCGGGAGGTCAGGATGAGCAGTTCTTC
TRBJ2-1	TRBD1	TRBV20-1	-	CSARVSRTGVSYNEQFF	TGCAGTGCTAGAGTTTCTCGGACAGGGGTCTCCTACAATGAGCAGTTCTTC
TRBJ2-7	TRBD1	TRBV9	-	CASSDDPRGQYEQYF	TGTGCCAGCAGCGACGATCCGAGGGGGCAATACGAGCAGTACTTC
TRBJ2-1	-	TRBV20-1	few	CSAISPGLRWGGNEQFF	TGCAGTGCTATTAGTCCGGGACTTCGCTGGGGAGGCAATGAGCAGTTCTTC
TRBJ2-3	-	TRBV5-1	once	CASSLEGRGTDTQYF	TGCGCCAGCAGCTTGGAGGGCAGGGGAACAGATACGCAGTATTTT
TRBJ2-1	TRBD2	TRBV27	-	CASSAPLAGVGDEQFF	TGTGCCAGCAGTGCCCCCCTAGCGGGAGTAGGGGATGAGCAGTTCTTC
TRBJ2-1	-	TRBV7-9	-	CASSLDGTRPPYEQFF	TGTGCCAGCAGCTTAGATGGGACAAGGCCCCCCTATGAGCAGTTCTTC